The rows below give T cell receptor beta chains drawn from one sample of a study of cytomegalovirus exposure and HLA in healthy donors. Measured with immunoSEQ multiplex PCR; TCRdb has only the in-frame clones, and not every one. The table records about 180,000 clones, about three quarters of them present only once. The sequencing sample was made of PBMCs. These receptors originate from a man aged 35 to 55 in good health and CMV-seronegative. CDR3s include the opening cysteine and the closing phenylalanine or tryptophan. A D gene is named only where the DNA matches it firmly. The size field is filled for only some rows; it gives once, few, many or a size class.

size | D | J | V | DNA | CDR3
few | NA | TRBJ1-1 | TRBV2 | TGTGCCAGCAGTGTCCGGAGTAGGCAGGGAATAGCTTTCTTT | CASSVRSRQGIAFF
NA | NA | TRBJ1-4 | TRBV19 | TGTGCCAGTAGTTCCAATGGGCAGGGTAATGAAAAACTGTTTTTT | CASSSNGQGNEKLFF
NA | TRBD1 | TRBJ1-2 | TRBV18 | TGTGCCAGCTCACGGGACAGGGTAGACTATGGCTACACCTTC | CASSRDRVDYGYTF
NA | TRBD2 | TRBJ2-7 | TRBV7-2 | TGTGCCAGCAGCGCCCTAGCGGGGGGGCCTTACGAGCAGTACTTC | CASSALAGGPYEQYF
few | TRBD1 | TRBJ2-5 | TRBV10-3 | TGTGCCATTCGGGACAGGGACCAAGAGACCCAGTACTTC | CAIRDRDQETQYF
NA | NA | TRBJ2-7 | TRBV7-2 | TGTGCCAGCAGCTCCACACCCTACGAGCAGTACTTC | CASSSTPYEQYF
NA | TRBD1 | TRBJ1-1 | TRBV7-3 | TGTGCCAGCAGCCCTACAGGGGCGAACACTGAAGCTTTCTTT | CASSPTGANTEAFF
NA | NA | TRBJ1-1 | TRBV5-4 | TGTGCCAGCAGCTTGGCGGACATCACTGAAGCTTTCTTT | CASSLADITEAFF
NA | NA | TRBJ2-7 | TRBV5-4 | TGTGCCAGCAGCTTGGCAGCCGGGAAGGACGAGCAGTACTTC | CASSLAAGKDEQYF
NA | NA | TRBJ2-7 | TRBV11-1 | TGTGCCAGCAGCTCGGTCGGCGGATTCGAGCAGTACTTC | CASSSVGGFEQYF
NA | TRBD1 | TRBJ2-7 | TRBV4-3 | TGCGCCAGCAGCCAGGTCCAACAGGGGCACCACGAGCAGTACTTC | CASSQVQQGHHEQYF
NA | NA | TRBJ2-1 | TRBV7-3 | TGTGCCAGCAGCTCCTCTAGCGCCCCCTACAATGAGCAGTTCTTC | CASSSSSAPYNEQFF
once | NA | TRBJ1-5 | TRBV7-2 | TGTGCCAGCAGCTCGAGGGGTGGACAGAATCAGCCCCAGCATTTT | CASSSRGGQNQPQHF
once | NA | TRBJ1-1 | TRBV10-2 | TGCGCCAGCAGGGCACGTGAGACGGGCACTGAAGCTTTCTTT | CASRARETGTEAFF
NA | NA | TRBJ1-1 | TRBV7-9 | TGTTCCAGCGGCCGTGTAAGACAGGAAGCTTTCTTT | CSSGRVRQEAFF
NA | TRBD1 | TRBJ1-2 | TRBV5-1 | TGCGCCAGCAGCTACAGGGGGCGAGACTATGGCTACACCTTC | CASSYRGRDYGYTF